What follows is one T cell receptor beta chain and its context. This clone showed up just once. Its antigen is unknown. No qualities accompany the bases; no much larger clone lies one base away. For CDR1 and CDR2, the germline V gene lists MNHEY and SVGAGI. Including cysteine and phenylalanine, the CDR3 has 16 amino acids. Only the CDR3 portion is preserved as DNA: 48 bases, with reading frame beginning at the first base. The junction carries 19 bases between V and J, which are trimmed by 2 bases and 5 bases respectively. These data belong to a study of cytomegalovirus exposure and HLA in healthy donors (TCRdb year 2017). With respect to the entire study: According to a later analysis, one platform produced both the roughly 110 validation repertoires and the 670 or so repertoires of the first cohort. In addition to the first cohort of 650 to 750 subjects, a separate validation cohort of over 90 different subjects was used. To predict cytomegalovirus infection status, the study brought together high-throughput TCR immunosequencing, statistical association of individual TCRs with disease status, and machine learning. The study aimed to test whether signatures of past pathogen exposure could be identified by cataloging public T cell receptors. Summary of the overall study and its limitations: A total of around 150 TCR beta chains were listed by the study as associated with cytomegalovirus. A few of the identified cytomegalovirus-associated TCR beta chains were confirmed in vitro to be specific for cytomegalovirus antigens. Most TCR sequences were seen in very few donors, while some public TCRs were found in many individuals. A later analysis lacked HLA typing for the validation cohort, so it scored co-occurrence in that cohort across all 130 or so repertoires. The authors suggested that the approach could potentially be generalized to other disease states and immunological phenotypes. Of the cluster scores, roughly 95% were above 0 in a later analysis, which found that TCRs clustered in the first cohort also tended to co-occur in the 95 to 150 validation repertoires. Cytomegalovirus status was reported to be diagnosed by the classifier with high specificity and sensitivity in both the original and validation cohorts.

The library was prepared using the immunoSEQ multiplex PCR assay. Turning to the authors' computational methods: A statistical classification framework was built for diagnosing cytomegalovirus status from the catalog of TCR beta chain sequences. TCRdb stores this immuneACCESS table with in-frame sequences only. Part of the clones is absent; in the studies checked, under half of the shortfall reflects unresolved V genes, and no reason is known for the rest. The V and J calls and clone size are taken from that table; D and trimming were inferred from the DNA. The sample table lists about 76,000 clones, roughly 94% of them with a count of one. The ten most abundant clones make up 1.5% to 1.8% of the sample. The donors were included in the validation cohort of roughly 130 subjects, a group kept apart from the roughly 670-subject first cohort.

The sequenced sample consisted of PBMCs. The TCR was taken from a man aged 18 to 29 in good health and CMV-seropositive. The rearrangement combines TRBV6-5 with TRBJ2-7; TRBD1 is a possible D gene, resting on 7 matching bases. The CDR3 region has the sequence CASSYAAQGGLNEQYF. The nucleotide sequence is TGTGCCAGCAGTTACGCCGCGCAGGGGGGTTTAAACGAGCAGTACTTC.